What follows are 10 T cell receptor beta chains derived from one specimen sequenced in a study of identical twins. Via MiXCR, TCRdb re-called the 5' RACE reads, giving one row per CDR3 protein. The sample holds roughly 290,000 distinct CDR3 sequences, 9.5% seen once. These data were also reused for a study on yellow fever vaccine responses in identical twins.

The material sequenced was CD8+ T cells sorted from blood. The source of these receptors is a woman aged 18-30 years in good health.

The CDR3, as DNA: TGTGCCAGCAGCCCCACGGGAGCTGGAGGCAGCAATGAGCAGTTCTTC. This sequence encodes CASSPTGAGGSNEQFF. This chain joins TRBV7-9 and TRBJ2-1; D might be TRBD2 (6 bases). CDR1 and CDR2 (germline): SEHNR, FQNEAQ (reference sequence). This CDR3 region has 16 residues. V was shortened by 5 bases and J by 6 bases, with 20 bases between the two germline ends.

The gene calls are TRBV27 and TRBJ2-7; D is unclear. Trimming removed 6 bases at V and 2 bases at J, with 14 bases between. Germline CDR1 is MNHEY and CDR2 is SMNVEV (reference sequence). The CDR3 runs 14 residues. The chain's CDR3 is CASRVGWDTYEQYF. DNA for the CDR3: TGTGCCAGCAGGGTAGGGTGGGATACCTACGAGCAGTACTTC.

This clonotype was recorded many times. The CDR3 loop is CASSEQWVSSYNEQFF. Here the CDR3 DNA reads TGTGCCAGCAGTGAACAGTGGGTTAGCTCCTACAATGAGCAGTTCTTC. The J gene is TRBJ2-1, the V gene TRBV25-1; the D is unclear. From germline, CDR1 is MGHDK and CDR2 SYGVNS. V was shortened by 2 bases and J by 0 bases, with 11 bases between the two germline ends. The CDR3 totals 16 residues.

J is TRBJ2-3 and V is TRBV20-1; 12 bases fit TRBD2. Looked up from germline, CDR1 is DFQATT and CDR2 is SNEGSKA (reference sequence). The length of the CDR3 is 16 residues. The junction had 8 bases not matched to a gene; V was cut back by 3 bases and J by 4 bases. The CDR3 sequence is CSASLLTSGSSDTQYF. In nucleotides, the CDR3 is TGCAGTGCTAGTCTATTGACTAGCGGGAGCTCAGATACGCAGTATTTT.

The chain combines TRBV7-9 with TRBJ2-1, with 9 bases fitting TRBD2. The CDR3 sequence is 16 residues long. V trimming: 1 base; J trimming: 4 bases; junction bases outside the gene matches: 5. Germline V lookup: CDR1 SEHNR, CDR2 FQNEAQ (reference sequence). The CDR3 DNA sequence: TGTGCCAGCAGCTTAGAGGGACTAGCCCTTTACAATGAGCAGTTCTTC. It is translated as CASSLEGLALYNEQFF.

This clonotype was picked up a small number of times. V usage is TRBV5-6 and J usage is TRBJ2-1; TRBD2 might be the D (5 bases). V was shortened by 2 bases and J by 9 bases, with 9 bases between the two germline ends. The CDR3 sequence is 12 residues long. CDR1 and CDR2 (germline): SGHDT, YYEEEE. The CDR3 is CASSFYEGEQFF. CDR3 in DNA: TGTGCCAGCAGCTTCTATGAGGGTGAGCAGTTCTTC.

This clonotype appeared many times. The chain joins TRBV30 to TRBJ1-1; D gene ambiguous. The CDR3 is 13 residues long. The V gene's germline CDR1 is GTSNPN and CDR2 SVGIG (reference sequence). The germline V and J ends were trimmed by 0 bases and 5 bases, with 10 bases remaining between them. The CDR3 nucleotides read TGTGCCTGGAGTGTATACGGGTATACTGAAGCTTTCTTT. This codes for CAWSVYGYTEAFF.

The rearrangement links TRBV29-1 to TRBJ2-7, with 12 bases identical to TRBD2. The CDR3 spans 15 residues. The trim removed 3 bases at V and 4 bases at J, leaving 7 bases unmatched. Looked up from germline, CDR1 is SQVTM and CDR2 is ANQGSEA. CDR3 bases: TGCAGCGTTGAGGGACTAGCGGGTGGCGCTTACGAGCAGTACTTC. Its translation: CSVEGLAGGAYEQYF.

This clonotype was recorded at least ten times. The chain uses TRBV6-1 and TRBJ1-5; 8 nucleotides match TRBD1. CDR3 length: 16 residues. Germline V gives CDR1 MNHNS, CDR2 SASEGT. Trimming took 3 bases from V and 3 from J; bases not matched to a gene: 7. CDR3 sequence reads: CASSEGTGGYNQPQHF. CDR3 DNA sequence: TGTGCCAGCAGTGAGGGGACAGGAGGTTACAATCAGCCCCAGCATTTT.

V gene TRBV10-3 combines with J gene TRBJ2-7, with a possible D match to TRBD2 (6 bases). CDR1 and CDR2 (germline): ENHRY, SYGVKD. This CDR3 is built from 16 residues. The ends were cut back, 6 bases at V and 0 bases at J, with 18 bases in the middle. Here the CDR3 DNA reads TGTGCCATCAGCCTCTCGCTTGGGGGGAGCTCCTACGAGCAGTACTTC. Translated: CAISLSLGGSSYEQYF.